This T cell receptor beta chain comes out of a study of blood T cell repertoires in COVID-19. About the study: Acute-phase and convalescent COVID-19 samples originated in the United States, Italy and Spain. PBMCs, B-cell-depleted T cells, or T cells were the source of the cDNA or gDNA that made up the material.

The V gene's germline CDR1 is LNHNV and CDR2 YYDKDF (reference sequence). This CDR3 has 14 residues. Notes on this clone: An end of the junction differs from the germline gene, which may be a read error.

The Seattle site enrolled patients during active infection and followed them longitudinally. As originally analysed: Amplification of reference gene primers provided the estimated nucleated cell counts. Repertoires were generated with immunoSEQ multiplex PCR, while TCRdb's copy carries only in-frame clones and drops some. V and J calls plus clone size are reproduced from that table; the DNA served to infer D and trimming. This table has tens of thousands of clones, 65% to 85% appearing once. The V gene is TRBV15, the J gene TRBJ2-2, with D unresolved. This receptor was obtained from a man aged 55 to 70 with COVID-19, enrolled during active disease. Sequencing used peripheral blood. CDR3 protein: CATSRDPDTGELFF. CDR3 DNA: TGTGCCACCAGTAGAGACCCTGACACCGGGGAGCTGTTTTTT.